Below, one T cell receptor (beta chain) is given with its context. Its target is not known. The source of the sample is a study of OX40 agonist ivuxolimab in advanced cancers. The wider study: The study enrolled dose-escalation patients with hepatocellular carcinoma, melanoma, renal cell or head and neck cancer. Partial responses were achieved by three patients, of whom one had hepatocellular carcinoma and two had cutaneous melanoma. The dose-escalation cohort was roughly 83% male, with a mean age of 60 years, ranging about 23 to 90.

Using immunoSEQ multiplex PCR, the repertoire was profiled, and TCRdb retains in-frame clones only, with some absent. The table shows about 20,000 clones, with roughly 80% occurring only once. Looked up from germline, CDR1 is LNHDA and CDR2 is SQIVND (reference sequence). Trimming at V came to 3 bases and at J to 5 bases, leaving 3 bases not matched to a gene. The CDR3 runs to 15 residues. Study observations and caveats: It was not determined which antigens were specifically recognized by the peripheral T cells that had undergone clonal expansion.

The material was CD4+ or CD8+ T cells sorted from blood, obtained in a trial of the OX40 agonist ivuxolimab. The receptor was isolated from an adult with an advanced solid tumor such as melanoma, head and neck, liver or kidney cancer. This chain joins TRBV19 and TRBJ2-2; 10 bases fit TRBD1. The CDR3 loop is CASSIWTGGTGELFF. The CDR3 DNA follows: TGTGCCAGTAGTATTTGGACAGGGGGAACCGGGGAGCTGTTTTTT.